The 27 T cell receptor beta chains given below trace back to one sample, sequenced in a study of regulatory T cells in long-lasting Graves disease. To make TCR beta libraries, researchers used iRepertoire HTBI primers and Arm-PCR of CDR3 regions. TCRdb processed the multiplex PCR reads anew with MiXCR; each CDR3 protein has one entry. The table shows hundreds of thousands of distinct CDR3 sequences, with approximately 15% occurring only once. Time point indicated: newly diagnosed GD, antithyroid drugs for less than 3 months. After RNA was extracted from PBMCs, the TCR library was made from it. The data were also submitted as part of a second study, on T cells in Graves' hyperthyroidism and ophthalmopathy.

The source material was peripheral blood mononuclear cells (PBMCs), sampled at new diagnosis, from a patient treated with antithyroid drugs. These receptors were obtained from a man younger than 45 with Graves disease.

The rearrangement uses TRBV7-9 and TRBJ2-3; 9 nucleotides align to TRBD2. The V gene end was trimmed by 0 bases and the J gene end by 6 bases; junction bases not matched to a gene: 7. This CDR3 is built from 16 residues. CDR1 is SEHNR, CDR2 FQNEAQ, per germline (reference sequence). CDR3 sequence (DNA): TGTGCCAGCAGCTTAGCCGGGCTAGCGGGAATGGATACGCAGTATTTT. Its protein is CASSLAGLAGMDTQYF.

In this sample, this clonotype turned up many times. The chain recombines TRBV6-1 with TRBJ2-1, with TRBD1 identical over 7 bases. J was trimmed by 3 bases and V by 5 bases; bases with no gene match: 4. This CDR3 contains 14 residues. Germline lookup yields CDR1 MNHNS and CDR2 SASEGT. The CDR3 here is CASSRTGFYNEQFF. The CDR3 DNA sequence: TGTGCCAGCAGTCGGACAGGTTTCTACAATGAGCAGTTCTTC.

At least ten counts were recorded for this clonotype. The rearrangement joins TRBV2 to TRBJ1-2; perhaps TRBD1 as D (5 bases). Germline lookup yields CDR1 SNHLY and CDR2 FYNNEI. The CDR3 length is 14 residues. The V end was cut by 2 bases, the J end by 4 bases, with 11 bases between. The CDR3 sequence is CASSERGPSYGYTF. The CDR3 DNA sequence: TGTGCCAGCAGTGAAAGGGGACCGTCCTATGGCTACACCTTC.

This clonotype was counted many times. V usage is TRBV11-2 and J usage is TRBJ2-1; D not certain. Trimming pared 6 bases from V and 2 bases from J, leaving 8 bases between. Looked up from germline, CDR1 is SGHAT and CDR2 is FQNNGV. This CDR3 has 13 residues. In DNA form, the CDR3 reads TGTGCCAGCAGGGAAGCAACCTACAATGAGCAGTTCTTC. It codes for CASREATYNEQFF.

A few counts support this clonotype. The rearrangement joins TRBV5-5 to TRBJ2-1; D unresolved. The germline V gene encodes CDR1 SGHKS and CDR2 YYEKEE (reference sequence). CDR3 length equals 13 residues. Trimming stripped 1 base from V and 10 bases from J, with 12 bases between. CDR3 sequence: CASSLLIRLEQFF. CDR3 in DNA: TGTGCCAGCAGCTTGTTAATTAGATTGGAGCAGTTCTTC.

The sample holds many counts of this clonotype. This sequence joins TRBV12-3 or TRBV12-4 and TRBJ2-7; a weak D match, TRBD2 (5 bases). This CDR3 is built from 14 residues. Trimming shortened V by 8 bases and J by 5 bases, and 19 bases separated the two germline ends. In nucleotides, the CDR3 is TGTGCCAGCCCCAAGAGAGGGCCGTTCCACGAGCAGTACTTC. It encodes CASPKRGPFHEQYF.

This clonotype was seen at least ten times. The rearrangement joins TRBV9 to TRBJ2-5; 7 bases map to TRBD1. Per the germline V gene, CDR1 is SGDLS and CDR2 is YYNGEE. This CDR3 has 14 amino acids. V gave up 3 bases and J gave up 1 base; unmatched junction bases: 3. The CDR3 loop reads CASSGDSTQETQYF. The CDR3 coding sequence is TGTGCCAGCAGCGGGGACAGTACCCAAGAGACCCAGTACTTC.

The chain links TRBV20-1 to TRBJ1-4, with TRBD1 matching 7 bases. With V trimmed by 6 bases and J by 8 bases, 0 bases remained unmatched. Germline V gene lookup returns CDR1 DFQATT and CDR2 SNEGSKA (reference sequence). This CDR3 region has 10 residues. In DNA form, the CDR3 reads TGCAGTGCAGGGGGCGAAAAACTGTTTTTT. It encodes CSAGGEKLFF.

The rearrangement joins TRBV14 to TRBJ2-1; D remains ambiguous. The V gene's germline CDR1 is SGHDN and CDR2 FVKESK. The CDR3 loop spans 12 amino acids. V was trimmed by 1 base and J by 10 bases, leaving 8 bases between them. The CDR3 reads CASSQVMTEQFF. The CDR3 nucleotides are TGTGCCAGCAGCCAAGTGATGACGGAGCAGTTCTTC.

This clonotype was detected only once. CDR3 sequence: CSARDLINRGADTQYF. CDR3 bases: TGCAGTGCTAGAGATCTGATAAATCGGGGGGCAGATACGCAGTATTTT. The rearrangement uses TRBV20-1 and TRBJ2-3; 7 bases are a match to TRBD2. The CDR3 runs to 16 residues. Germline values: CDR1 DFQATT, CDR2 SNEGSKA (reference sequence). J lost 4 bases, V lost 0 bases, and 10 bases had no gene match.

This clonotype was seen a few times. CDR3 amino acids: CASRAGNEQFF. The CDR3 DNA is TGCGCCAGCAGGGCAGGGAATGAGCAGTTCTTC. The genes are TRBV5-1 and TRBJ2-1; D might be TRBD1 (5 bases). The ends were cut back, 5 bases at V and 7 bases at J, with 7 bases in the middle. This CDR3 has 11 residues. CDR1 SGHRS and CDR2 YFSETQ come from the germline V gene.

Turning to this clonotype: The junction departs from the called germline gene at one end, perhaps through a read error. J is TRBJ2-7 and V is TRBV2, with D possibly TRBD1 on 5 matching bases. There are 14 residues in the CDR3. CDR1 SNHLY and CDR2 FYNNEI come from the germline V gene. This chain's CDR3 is CASSQVGHSYEQYF. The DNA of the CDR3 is TGCGCCAGCAGCCAGGTAGGACACTCCTACGAGCAGTACTTC.

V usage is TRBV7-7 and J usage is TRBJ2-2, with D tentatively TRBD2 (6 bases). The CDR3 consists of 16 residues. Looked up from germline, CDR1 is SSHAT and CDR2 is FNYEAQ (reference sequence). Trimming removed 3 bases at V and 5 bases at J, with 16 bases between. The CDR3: CASSLEGTLITGELFF. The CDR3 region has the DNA TGTGCCAGCAGCTTGGAGGGGACTCTGATTACCGGGGAGCTGTTTTTT. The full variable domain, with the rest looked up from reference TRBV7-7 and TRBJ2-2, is GAGVSQSPRYKVTKRGQDVTLRCDPISSHATLYWYQQALGQGPEFLTYFNYEAQPDKSGLPSDRFSAERPEGSISTLTIQRTEQRDSAMYRCASSLEGTLITGELFFGEGSRLTVL.

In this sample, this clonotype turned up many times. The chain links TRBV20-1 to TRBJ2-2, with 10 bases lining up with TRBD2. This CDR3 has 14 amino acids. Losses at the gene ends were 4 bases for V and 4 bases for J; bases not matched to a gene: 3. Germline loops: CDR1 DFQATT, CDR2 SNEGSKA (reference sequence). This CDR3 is CSAIVAGGTGELFF. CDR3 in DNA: TGCAGTGCTATTGTAGCGGGGGGCACCGGGGAGCTGTTTTTT.

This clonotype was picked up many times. The CDR3 reads CSVPGSVTEAFF. The CDR3 nucleotides are TGCAGCGTCCCAGGGTCGGTCACTGAAGCTTTCTTT. V usage is TRBV29-1 and J usage is TRBJ1-1; possible D gene TRBD1, 5 bases. Trimming took 6 bases from V and 4 from J, leaving 12 bases between them. The CDR3 consists of 12 residues. The germline V gene encodes CDR1 SQVTM and CDR2 ANQGSEA.

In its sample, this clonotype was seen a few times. The CDR3 reads CASSLVGTGVVGELFF. Here the CDR3 DNA reads TGCGCCAGCAGCTTGGTTGGGACAGGGGTCGTCGGGGAGCTGTTTTTT. The V and J genes are TRBV5-1 and TRBJ2-2, with TRBD1 matching over 10 bases. V lost 0 bases, J lost 7 bases, and 6 bases stayed unmatched. The CDR3 runs to 16 residues. CDR1 is SGHRS, CDR2 YFSETQ, per germline.

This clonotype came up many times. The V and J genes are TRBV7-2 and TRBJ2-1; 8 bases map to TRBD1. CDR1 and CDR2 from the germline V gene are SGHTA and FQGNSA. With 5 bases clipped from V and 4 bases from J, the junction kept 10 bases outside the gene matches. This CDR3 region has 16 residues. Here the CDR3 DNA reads TGTGCCAGCAGCCTGTCAGGGGGCGCAGGATACAATGAGCAGTTCTTC. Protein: CASSLSGGAGYNEQFF. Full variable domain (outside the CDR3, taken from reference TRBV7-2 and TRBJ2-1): GAGVSQSPSNKVTEKGKDVELRCDPISGHTALYWYRQSLGQGLEFLIYFQGNSAPDKSGLPSDRFSAERTGGSVSTLTIQRTQQEDSAVYLCASSLSGGAGYNEQFFGPGTRLTVL.

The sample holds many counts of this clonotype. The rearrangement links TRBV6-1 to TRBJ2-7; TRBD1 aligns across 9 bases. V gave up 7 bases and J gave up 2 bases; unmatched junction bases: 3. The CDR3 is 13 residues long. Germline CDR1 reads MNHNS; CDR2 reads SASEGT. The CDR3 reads CASKRDRAYEQYF. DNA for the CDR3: TGTGCCAGCAAAAGGGACAGGGCCTACGAGCAGTACTTC.

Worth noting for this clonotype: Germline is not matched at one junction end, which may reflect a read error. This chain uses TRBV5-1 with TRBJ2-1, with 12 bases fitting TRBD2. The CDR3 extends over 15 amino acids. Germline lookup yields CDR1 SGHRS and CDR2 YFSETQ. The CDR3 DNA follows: TGCGCCGGCAGCTTGGTGACTAGCGGGGGCAATGAGCAGTTCTTC. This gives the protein CAGSLVTSGGNEQFF.

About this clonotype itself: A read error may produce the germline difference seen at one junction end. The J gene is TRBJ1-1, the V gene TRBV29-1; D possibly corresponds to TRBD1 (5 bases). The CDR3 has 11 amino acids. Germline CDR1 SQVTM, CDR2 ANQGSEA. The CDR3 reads CSVGGNAEAFF. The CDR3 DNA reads TGCAGCGTTGGGGGGAACGCTGAAGCTTTCTTT.

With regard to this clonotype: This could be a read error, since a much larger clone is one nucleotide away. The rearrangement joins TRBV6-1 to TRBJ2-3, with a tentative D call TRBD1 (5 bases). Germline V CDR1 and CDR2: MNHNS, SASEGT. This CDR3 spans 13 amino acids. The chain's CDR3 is CATGQRGTDTKYF. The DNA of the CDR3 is TGTGCCACCGGACAAAGGGGCACAGATACGAAGTATTTT.

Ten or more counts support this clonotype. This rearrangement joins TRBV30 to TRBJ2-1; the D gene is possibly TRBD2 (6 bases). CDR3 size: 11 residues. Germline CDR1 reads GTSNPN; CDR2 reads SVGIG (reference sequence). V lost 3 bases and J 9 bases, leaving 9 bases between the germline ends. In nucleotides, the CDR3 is TGTGCCTGGAGGACTAGGCGTGAGCAGTTCTTC. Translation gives CAWRTRREQFF.

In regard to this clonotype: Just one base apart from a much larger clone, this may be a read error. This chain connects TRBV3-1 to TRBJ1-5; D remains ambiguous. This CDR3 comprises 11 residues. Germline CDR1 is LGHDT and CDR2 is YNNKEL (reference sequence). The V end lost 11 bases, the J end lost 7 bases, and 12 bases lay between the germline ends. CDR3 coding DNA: TGTGCCGGCGGCGCCGGGCAGCCCCAGCATTTT. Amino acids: CAGGAGQPQHF.

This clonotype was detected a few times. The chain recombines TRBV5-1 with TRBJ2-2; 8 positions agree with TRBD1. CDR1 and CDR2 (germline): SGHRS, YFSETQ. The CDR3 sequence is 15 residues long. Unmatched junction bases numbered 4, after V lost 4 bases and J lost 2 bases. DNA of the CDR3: TGCGCCAGCAGCCGGGACAGGATTAACACCGGGGAGCTGTTTTTT. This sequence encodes CASSRDRINTGELFF. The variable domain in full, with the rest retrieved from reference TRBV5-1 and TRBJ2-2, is KAGVTQTPRYLIKTRGQQVTLSCSPISGHRSVSWYQQTPGQGLQFLFEYFSETQRNKGNFPGRFSGRQFSNSRSEMNVSTLELGDSALYLCASSRDRINTGELFFGEGSRLTVL.

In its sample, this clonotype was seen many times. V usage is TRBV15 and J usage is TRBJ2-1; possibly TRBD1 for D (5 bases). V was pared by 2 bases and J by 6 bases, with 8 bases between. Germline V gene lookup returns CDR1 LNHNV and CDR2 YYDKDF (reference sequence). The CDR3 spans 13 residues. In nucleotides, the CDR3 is TGTGCCACCAGCAGAAGGGGCCCCAATGAGCAGTTCTTC. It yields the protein CATSRRGPNEQFF.

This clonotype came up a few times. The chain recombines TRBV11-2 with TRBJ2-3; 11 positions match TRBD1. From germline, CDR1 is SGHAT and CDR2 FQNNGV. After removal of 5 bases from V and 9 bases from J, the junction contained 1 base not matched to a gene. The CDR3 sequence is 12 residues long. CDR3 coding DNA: TGTGCCAGCAGCCGGGACAGGGGGACGCAGTATTTT. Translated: CASSRDRGTQYF.

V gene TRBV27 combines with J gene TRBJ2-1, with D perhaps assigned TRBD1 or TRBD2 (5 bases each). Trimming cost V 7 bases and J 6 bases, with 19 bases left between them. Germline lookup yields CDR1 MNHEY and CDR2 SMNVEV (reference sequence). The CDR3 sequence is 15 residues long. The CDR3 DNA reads TGTGCCAGCAAAACTGGGGACCGGACCTGCAATGAGCAGTTCTTC. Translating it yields CASKTGDRTCNEQFF.